This T cell receptor (beta chain) was observed in a study of shared clonotypes between healthy human individuals (dated by TCRdb to the early 2020s). Regarding the research as a whole: The cohort comprised a couple of women and a few men aged 18 to 49 years. Per donor, three plates each were used for CD4 naive and CD4 memory, two for CD8 naive, and one for CD8 memory. To estimate repertoire size and how much clonotypes are shared between individuals, the study performed deep sequencing of blood TCR repertoires from five healthy adults. To increase sequencing depth and limit assay-specific biases, TCR repertoire library preparation and sequencing were carried out by different laboratories using diverse techniques. Between about 0.85 and 9.5 billion PBMCs per donor were obtained by leukapheresis. The full study reports these points: Incomplete sequencing was indicated by rarefaction of sorted-subset datasets, despite the large sequencing depth. When several donors were compared, the shared fraction of clonotypes was 5% to 6.5% for naive CD4, less than 4% for naive CD8, 2% to 2.5% for memory CD4, and 0.4% for memory CD8. Higher generation probabilities were observed for clonotypes shared by all four sorted-subset donors than for non-shared clonotypes. Because the study included a small number of donors, the genetic and exposure-history diversity represented was limited. Based on pairwise subsampling, the degree of clonotype sharing among donors was expected to be affected by sequencing depth. Larger estimated clonotype richness was generally found for naive subsets than for memory subsets. Sampling was limited to blood, and TCR repertoires in tissue likely differ from TCR repertoires in blood.

Notes on this clone: It lacks a known antigen. This may stem from a read error, because a much larger clone lies one nucleotide away.

From a lookup of the germline V gene, CDR1 and CDR2 are SGHAT and FQNNGV. The CDR3 contains 17 residues, cysteine and phenylalanine counted. Only the CDR3 DNA stays, 51 bases, in frame from base 1. The germline V and J ends show losses of 1 base and 4 bases respectively, and no gene match explains 11 bases of the junction. Using the deep immunoSEQ assay, multiplex PCR amplified TCR CDR3 regions from genomic DNA. Genomic DNA extracted from each cell subset was distributed evenly over all wells of several immunoSEQ 96-well plates, and each plate served as one replicate. Each replicate PCR for sorted subsets received around 210 ng genomic DNA, equal to about 30,000 T cell genomes. Purified libraries were quantified with a Qubit 3.0 fluorometer, sized on a Bioanalyzer 2100, and re-quantified with the KAPA Library Quantification kit. Every immunoSEQ 96-well plate was sequenced on a dedicated single-read 150-cycle Illumina NextSeq 550 flow cell. As for how the authors treated the data: The immunoSEQ output contained only junctional sequences without quality scores, so filtering could not match that applied to full-length reads. To assign V/J genes and CDR3, sequences were annotated using PyIR, a Python wrapper for IgBLAST v1.9, with IMGT germline references. Any read was removed if the V/J assignment was weak (E-value above 1e-6), the CDR3 was missing, or the read contained stop codons, out-of-frame junctions, or ambiguous translated residues. V3J clonotypes were defined as sequences sharing the same inferred V gene, J gene, and CDR3 amino acid sequence. Percentage overlap between repertoires was computed as shared unique clonotypes divided by the size of the smaller repertoire. Repertoire richness was assessed with RTK rarefaction, the Chao1 estimator, and Recon v2.1 estimates of unobserved clonotypes. For all TCRbeta clonotypes obtained by the gDNA method from several donors, generation probabilities were computed with OLGA. TCRdb carries this immuneACCESS record with in-frame sequences only. Its versions omit some clonotypes, under half of them owing to an unresolved V gene in the studies checked, with the rest unexplained. V, J and clone size are taken as reported in that table, and D and trimming were inferred from the DNA itself. For this sample there are millions of clones; 85% to 95% appear just once. Of the sample, 0.1% to 0.15% falls within the top ten clones.

The donors were healthy, HIV-negative adults with no recently reported acute infections or vaccinations. Every donor was a Caucasian adult residing in Nashville, Tennessee, USA. CD4+ T cells were enriched through magnetic negative selection, after which naive cells were positively selected on CD45RA and the remaining negative fraction served as the memory subset. After blood collection by leukapheresis, PBMCs were isolated using Ficoll-Histopaque density gradient centrifugation and then cryopreserved in the vapor phase of liquid nitrogen. Analytical flow cytometry was used to check the purity and quantity of each magnetically sorted T cell population. From each sorted fraction, genomic DNA was isolated and quantified by UV absorbance on a Nanodrop 2000c.

The chain uses TRBV11-2 and TRBJ2-7; 9 bases in between match TRBD2. This sequence was found in a man between 18 and 35 years old in good health. Material: naive CD4+ T cells sorted from blood. The cell subset or site label for this specimen denotes: CD45RA+ positively selected. CDR3 sequence: CASSLAVSASGVYEQYF. DNA sequence: TGTGCCAGCAGCTTAGCCGTCTCGGCTAGCGGGGTGTACGAGCAGTACTTC.